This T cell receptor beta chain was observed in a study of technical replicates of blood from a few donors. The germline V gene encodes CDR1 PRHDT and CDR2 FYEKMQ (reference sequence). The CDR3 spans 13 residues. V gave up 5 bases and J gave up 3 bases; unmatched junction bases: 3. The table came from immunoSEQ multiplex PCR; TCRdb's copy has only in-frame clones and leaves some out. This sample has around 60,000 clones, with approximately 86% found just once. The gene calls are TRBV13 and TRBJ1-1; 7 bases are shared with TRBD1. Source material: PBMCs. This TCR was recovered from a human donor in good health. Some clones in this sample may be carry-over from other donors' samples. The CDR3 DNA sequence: TGTGCCAGCAGCCAGGGACAGCACACTGAAGCTTTCTTT. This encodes CASSQGQHTEAFF. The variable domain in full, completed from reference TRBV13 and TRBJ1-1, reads AAGVIQSPRHLIKEKRETATLKCYPIPRHDTVYWYQQGPGQDPQFLISFYEKMQSDKGSIPDRFSAQQFSDYHSELNMSSLELGDSALYFCASSQGQHTEAFFGQGTRLTVV.